One sample yielded the 17 T cell receptor beta chains listed below, sequenced in a study of CD8+ T cells in alopecia areata. The treatment is: oral pan-JAK inhibitor, 5-10 mg twice daily. After isolation, RNA underwent reverse transcription to generate cDNA as the sequencing template. Assay: immunoSEQ multiplex PCR; the TCRdb copy retains only in-frame clones and omits some. The sample has 90,000 to 120,000 clones; 84% are singletons. Sequenced material: CD8+ T cells sorted from blood, taken at week 24, from a patient treated with tofacitinib. The receptors were gathered from a human donor with alopecia areata.

The chain recombines TRBV5-1 with TRBJ2-7; possibly TRBD1 for D (6 bases). CDR3 size: 14 residues. The germline V gene encodes CDR1 SGHRS and CDR2 YFSETQ. V was pared by 6 bases and J by 2 bases, with 15 bases between. In nucleotides, the CDR3 is TGCGCCAGCACCTCGACAGGTAAACCCTACGAGCAGTACTTC. Protein sequence: CASTSTGKPYEQYF.

The chain joins TRBV27 to TRBJ1-1; the D is unclear. CDR1 is MNHEY, CDR2 SMNVEV, per germline (reference sequence). With 5 bases removed from V and 4 bases from J, the gap between germline ends came to 11 bases. The CDR3 is 13 amino acids. CDR3 nucleotide sequence: TGTGCCAGCAGTCGCACCATGTTCACTGAAGCTTTCTTT. Encoded protein: CASSRTMFTEAFF.

The CDR3 region is CASSLGGLAPREQFF. In nucleotides, the CDR3 is TGTGCCAGCAGCTTAGGGGGACTAGCCCCTAGGGAGCAGTTCTTC. The chain has TRBV13 and TRBJ2-1; 9 nucleotides agree with TRBD2. Looked up from germline, CDR1 is PRHDT and CDR2 is FYEKMQ (reference sequence). This CDR3 has 15 residues. Trimming removed 0 bases from V and 10 bases from J; junction bases left unmatched: 7.

The V and J genes are TRBV11-2 and TRBJ2-7, with D possibly matching TRBD2 (5 bases). V lost 5 bases, J lost 7 bases, and 21 bases lay in between. CDR1 and CDR2 from the germline V gene are SGHAT and FQNNGV. The CDR3 sequence is 15 residues long. The CDR3 here is CASSPWASTTGEQYF. The CDR3 DNA sequence: TGTGCCAGCAGCCCTTGGGCCTCCACGACGGGAGAGCAGTACTTC. Variable domain in full (rest from reference TRBV11-2 and TRBJ2-7): EAGVAQSPRYKIIEKRQSVAFWCNPISGHATLYWYQQILGQGPKLLIQFQNNGVVDDSQLPKDRFSAERLKGVDSTLKIQPAKLEDSAVYLCASSPWASTTGEQYFGPGTRLTVT.

The chain has TRBV28 and TRBJ2-1; D call uncertain. This CDR3 has 14 amino acids. The germline gives CDR1 MDHEN, CDR2 SYDVKM. With 4 bases removed from V and 6 bases from J, the gap between germline ends came to 13 bases. The CDR3 here is CASSYIGVLNEQFF. DNA of the CDR3: TGTGCCAGCAGTTATATTGGGGTCCTCAATGAGCAGTTCTTC.

The V gene is TRBV9, the J gene TRBJ2-3, with D uncertain. In germline, CDR1 is SGDLS, CDR2 YYNGEE. Trimming cost V 7 bases and J 5 bases, with 14 bases left between them. The CDR3 loop spans 13 amino acids. The CDR3 reads CASSTTLRDTQYF. CDR3 nucleotide sequence: TGTGCCAGCTCAACTACCTTGAGAGATACGCAGTATTTT.

The chain uses TRBV23-1 and TRBJ2-2; D is unresolved. TRBV23-1 is an open reading frame, and its role is uncertain. The CDR3 runs 15 residues. The ends were cut back, 3 bases at V and 2 bases at J, with 10 bases in the middle. The CDR3 sequence: CASSQGPLNTGELFF. The CDR3 DNA sequence: TGCGCCAGCAGTCAGGGCCCCCTTAACACCGGGGAGCTGTTTTTT.

The CDR3: CASSQTTENTEAFF. The CDR3 coding sequence is TGTGCCAGCAGCCAAACTACAGAGAACACTGAAGCTTTCTTT. The genes are TRBV4-2 and TRBJ1-1; D gene ambiguous. The CDR3 spans 14 residues. Between the trimmed V and J ends, which lost 2 bases and 1 base, there was a span of 8 bases. Germline lookup yields CDR1 LGHNA and CDR2 YNFKEQ.

The sample holds one count of this clone. The CDR3 sequence: CASSYRDRGTDTQYF. In DNA, the CDR3 is TGCGCCAGCAGCTACCGGGACCGAGGCACAGATACGCAGTATTTT. The rearrangement joins TRBV5-1 to TRBJ2-3; either TRBD1 or TRBD2 may supply D (5 bases each). Germline V gene data show CDR1 as SGHRS and CDR2 as YFSETQ. V dropped 3 bases and J dropped 1 base, with 12 bases sitting between them. The CDR3 contains 15 residues.

This clone appeared once. V and J are TRBV5-6 and TRBJ2-5; no definite D call. The CDR3 consists of 12 residues. Germline lookup yields CDR1 SGHDT and CDR2 YYEEEE. V lost 2 bases and J lost 2, with 4 bases in between. The CDR3, as DNA: TGTGCCAGCAGCTTAACTCAAGAGACCCAGTACTTC. Translation: CASSLTQETQYF.

The CDR3 region is CASSEPGQIYEQYF. CDR3 sequence (DNA): TGTGCCAGCAGTGAACCGGGACAGATCTACGAGCAGTACTTC. The chain has TRBV6-1 and TRBJ2-7, with 7 bases fitting TRBD1. There are 14 residues in the CDR3. Per germline, CDR1 MNHNS and CDR2 SASEGT. V shed 2 bases, J shed 3 bases, and the junction held 4 bases outside the gene matches.

The chain couples TRBV29-1 to TRBJ2-3, with D maybe TRBD1 (6 bases). The germline V gene has CDR1 SQVTM and CDR2 ANQGSEA. The CDR3 length is 15 residues. The ends were cut back, 1 base at V and 3 bases at J, with 14 bases in the middle. The CDR3 sequence is CSVEVENRETDTQYF. The CDR3 DNA is TGCAGCGTTGAAGTAGAAAACAGGGAAACAGATACGCAGTATTTT.

The gene calls are TRBV7-9 and TRBJ2-3, with TRBD1 matching over 7 bases. Looked up from germline, CDR1 is SEHNR and CDR2 is FQNEAQ (reference sequence). Trimming at V came to 3 bases and at J to 0 bases, leaving 9 bases not matched to a gene. This CDR3 contains 17 residues. As DNA, the CDR3 is TGTGCCAGCAGCTTCTTAGGGGGCGAAGCTAGCACAGATACGCAGTATTTT. It yields the protein CASSFLGGEASTDTQYF.

The V call is TRBV21-1, the J call TRBJ1-1; no DNA check was done on the table's D call, TRBD1. TRBV21-1 is annotated as a pseudogene. The CDR3 loop spans 18 amino acids. For the CDR3, the DNA is TGTGCCAGCAGCCCCAGGGGGCGGCTTGGGCATAGGAACACTGAAGCTTTCTTT. Translated: CASSPRGRLGHRNTEAFF.

The chain employs TRBV19 and TRBJ2-1; 13 nucleotides agree with TRBD2. Germline CDR1 LNHDA, CDR2 SQIVND (reference sequence). With V trimmed by 1 base and J by 3 bases, 0 bases remained unmatched. The CDR3 loop spans 16 amino acids. The CDR3 region has the DNA TGTGCCAGTAGTATAGGGACTAGCGGGAGCTACAATGAGCAGTTCTTC. It specifies CASSIGTSGSYNEQFF.

This chain joins TRBV6-5 and TRBJ2-3; D may match TRBD1 or TRBD2 (5 bases each). The CDR3 length is 13 residues. From germline, CDR1 is MNHEY and CDR2 SVGAGI. The germline V and J ends were trimmed by 0 bases and 5 bases, with 6 bases remaining between them. The CDR3 nucleotides read TGTGCCAGCAGTTACTCGGGGGTAGATACGCAGTATTTT. Protein product: CASSYSGVDTQYF.

As DNA, the CDR3 is TGTGCCAGTAGTATAGACGAGGGTTGGAGCAATCAGCCCCAGCATTTT. Translated: CASSIDEGWSNQPQHF. This chain joins TRBV19 and TRBJ1-5; no definite D call. There are 16 residues in the CDR3. Trimming left V 0 bases short and J 1 base short, with 10 bases between. Per germline, CDR1 LNHDA and CDR2 SQIVND (reference sequence). The full variable domain, rest sourced from reference TRBV19 and TRBJ1-5, is DGGITQSPKYLFRKEGQNVTLSCEQNLNHDAMYWYRQDPGQGLRLIYYSQIVNDFQKGDIAEGYSVSREKKESFPLTVTSAQKNPTAFYLCASSIDEGWSNQPQHFGDGTRLSIL.